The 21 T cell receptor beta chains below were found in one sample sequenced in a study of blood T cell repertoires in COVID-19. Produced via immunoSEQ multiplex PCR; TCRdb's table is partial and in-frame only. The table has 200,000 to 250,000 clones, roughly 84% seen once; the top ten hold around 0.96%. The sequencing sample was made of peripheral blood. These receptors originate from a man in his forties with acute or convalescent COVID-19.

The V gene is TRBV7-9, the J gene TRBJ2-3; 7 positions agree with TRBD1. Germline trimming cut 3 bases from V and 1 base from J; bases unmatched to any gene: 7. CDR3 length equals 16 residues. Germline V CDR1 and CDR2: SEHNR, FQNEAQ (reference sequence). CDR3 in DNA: TGTGCCAGCAGCTTGGGGACAGTGCCCGGCACAGATACGCAGTATTTT. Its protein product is CASSLGTVPGTDTQYF.

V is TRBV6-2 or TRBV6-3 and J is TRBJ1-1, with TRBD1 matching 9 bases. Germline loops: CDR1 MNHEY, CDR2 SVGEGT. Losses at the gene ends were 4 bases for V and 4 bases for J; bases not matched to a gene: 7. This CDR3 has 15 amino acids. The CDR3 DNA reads TGTGCCAGCAGTTTAACAGGGGGCTGGGGCACTGAAGCTTTCTTT. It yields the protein CASSLTGGWGTEAFF.

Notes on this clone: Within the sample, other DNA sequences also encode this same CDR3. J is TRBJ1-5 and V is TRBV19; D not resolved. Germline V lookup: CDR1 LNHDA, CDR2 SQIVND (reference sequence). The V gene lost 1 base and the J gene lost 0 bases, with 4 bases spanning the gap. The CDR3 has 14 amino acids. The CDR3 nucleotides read TGTGCCAGTAGTATAGGCGGTAGCAATCAGCCCCAGCATTTT. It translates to CASSIGGSNQPQHF.

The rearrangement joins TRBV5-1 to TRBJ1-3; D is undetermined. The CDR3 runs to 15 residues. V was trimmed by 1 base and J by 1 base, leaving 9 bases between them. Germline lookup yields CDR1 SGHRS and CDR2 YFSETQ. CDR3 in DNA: TGCGCCAGCAGCTTGTTTGGCTCTTCTGGAAACACCATATATTTT. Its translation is CASSLFGSSGNTIYF. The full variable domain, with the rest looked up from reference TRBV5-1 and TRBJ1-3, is KAGVTQTPRYLIKTRGQQVTLSCSPISGHRSVSWYQQTPGQGLQFLFEYFSETQRNKGNFPGRFSGRQFSNSRSEMNVSTLELGDSALYLCASSLFGSSGNTIYFGEGSWLTVV.

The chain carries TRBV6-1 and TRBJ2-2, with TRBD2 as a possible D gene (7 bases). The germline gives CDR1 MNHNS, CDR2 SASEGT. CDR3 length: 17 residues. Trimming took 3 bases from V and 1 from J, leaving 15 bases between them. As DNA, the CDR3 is TGTGCCAGCAGTGACGCTCGCGGGGGCATGAACACCGGGGAGCTGTTTTTT. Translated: CASSDARGGMNTGELFF.

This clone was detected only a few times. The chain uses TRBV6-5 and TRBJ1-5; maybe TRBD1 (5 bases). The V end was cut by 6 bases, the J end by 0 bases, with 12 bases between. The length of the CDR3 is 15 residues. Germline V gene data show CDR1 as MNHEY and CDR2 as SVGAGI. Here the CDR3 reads CASRGGDYSNQPQHF. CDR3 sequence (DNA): TGTGCCAGCAGGGGGGGGGATTATAGCAATCAGCCCCAGCATTTT.

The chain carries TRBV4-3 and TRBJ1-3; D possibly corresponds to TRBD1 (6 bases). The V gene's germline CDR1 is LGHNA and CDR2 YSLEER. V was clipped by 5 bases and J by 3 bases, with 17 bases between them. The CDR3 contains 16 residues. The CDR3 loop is CASSAGTKGNGNTIYF. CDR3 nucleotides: TGCGCCAGCAGCGCCGGGACAAAGGGAAATGGAAACACCATATATTTT.

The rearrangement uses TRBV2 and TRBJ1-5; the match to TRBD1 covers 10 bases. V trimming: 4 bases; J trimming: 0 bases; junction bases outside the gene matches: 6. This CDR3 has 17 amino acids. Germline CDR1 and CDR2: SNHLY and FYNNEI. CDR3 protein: CASSGGQGRNSNQPQHF. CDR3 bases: TGTGCCAGCAGTGGGGGACAGGGGCGCAATAGCAATCAGCCCCAGCATTTT.

CDR3 in DNA: TGTGCCAGCAGCTCCTTTTTGGGGCCGAACACTGAAGCTTTCTTT. This encodes CASSSFLGPNTEAFF. The V gene is TRBV7-9, the J gene TRBJ1-1, with D maybe TRBD1 (5 bases). The CDR3 spans 15 residues. With 4 bases removed from V and 1 base from J, the gap between germline ends came to 13 bases. Germline CDR1 and CDR2: SEHNR and FQNEAQ (reference sequence).

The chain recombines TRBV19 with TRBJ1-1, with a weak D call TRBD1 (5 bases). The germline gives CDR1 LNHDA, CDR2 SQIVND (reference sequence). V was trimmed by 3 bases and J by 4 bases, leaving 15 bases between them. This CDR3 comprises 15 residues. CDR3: CASSMRGLEGTEAFF. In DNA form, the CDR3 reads TGTGCCAGTAGTATGAGGGGACTTGAGGGCACTGAAGCTTTCTTT.

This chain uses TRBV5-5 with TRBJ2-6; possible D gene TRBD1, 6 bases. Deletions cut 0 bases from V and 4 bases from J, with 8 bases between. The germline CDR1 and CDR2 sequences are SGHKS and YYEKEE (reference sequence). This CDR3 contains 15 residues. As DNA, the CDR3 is TGTGCCAGCAGCTTGGGACAGGCGGGGGCCAACGTCCTGACTTTC. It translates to CASSLGQAGANVLTF.

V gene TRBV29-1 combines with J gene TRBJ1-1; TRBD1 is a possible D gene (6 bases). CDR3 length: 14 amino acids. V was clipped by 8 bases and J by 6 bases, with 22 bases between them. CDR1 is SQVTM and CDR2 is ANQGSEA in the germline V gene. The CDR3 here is CSSGGGPRAAEAFF. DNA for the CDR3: TGCAGCTCTGGGGGGGGGCCTCGCGCGGCTGAAGCTTTCTTT.

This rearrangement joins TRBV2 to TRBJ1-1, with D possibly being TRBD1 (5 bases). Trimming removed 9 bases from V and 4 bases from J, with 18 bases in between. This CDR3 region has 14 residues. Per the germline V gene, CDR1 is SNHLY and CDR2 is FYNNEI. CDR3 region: CARTFPNRGTEAFF. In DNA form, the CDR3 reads TGTGCCAGGACCTTCCCTAATAGGGGCACTGAAGCTTTCTTT. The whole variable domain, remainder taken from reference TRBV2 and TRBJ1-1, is EPEVTQTPSHQVTQMGQEVILRCVPISNHLYFYWYRQILGQKVEFLVSFYNNEISEKSEIFDDQFSVERPDGSNFTLKIRSTKLEDSAMYFCARTFPNRGTEAFFGQGTRLTVV.

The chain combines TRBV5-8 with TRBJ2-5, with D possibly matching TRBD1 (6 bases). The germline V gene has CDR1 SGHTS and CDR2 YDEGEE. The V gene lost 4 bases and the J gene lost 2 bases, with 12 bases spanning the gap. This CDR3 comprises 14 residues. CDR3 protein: CASSHRVPQETQYF. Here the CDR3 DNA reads TGTGCCAGCAGCCACAGGGTTCCACAAGAGACCCAGTACTTC. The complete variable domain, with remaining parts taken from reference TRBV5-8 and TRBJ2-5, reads EAGVTQSPTHLIKTRGQQATLRCSPISGHTSVYWYQQALGLGLQFLLWYDEGEERNRGNFPPRFSGRQFPNYSSELNVNALELEDSALYLCASSHRVPQETQYFGPGTRLLVL.

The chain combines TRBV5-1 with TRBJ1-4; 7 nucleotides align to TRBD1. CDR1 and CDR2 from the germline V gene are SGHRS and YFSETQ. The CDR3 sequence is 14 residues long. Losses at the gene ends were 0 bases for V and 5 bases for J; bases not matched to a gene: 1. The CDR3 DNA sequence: TGCGCCAGCAGCTTGGAGGGACAGAATGAAAAACTGTTTTTT. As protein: CASSLEGQNEKLFF.

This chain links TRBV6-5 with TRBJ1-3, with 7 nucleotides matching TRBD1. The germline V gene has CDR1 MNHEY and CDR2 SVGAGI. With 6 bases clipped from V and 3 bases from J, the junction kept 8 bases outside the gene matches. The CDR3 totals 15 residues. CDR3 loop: CASSRSQGDGNTIYF. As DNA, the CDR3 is TGTGCCAGCAGCCGATCGCAGGGGGATGGAAACACCATATATTTT.

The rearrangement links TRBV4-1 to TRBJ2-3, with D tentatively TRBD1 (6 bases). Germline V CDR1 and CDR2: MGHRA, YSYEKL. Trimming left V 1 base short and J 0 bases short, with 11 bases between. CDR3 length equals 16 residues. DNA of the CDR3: TGCGCCAGCAGCCAAGGGACAGCACCTAGCACAGATACGCAGTATTTT. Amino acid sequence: CASSQGTAPSTDTQYF.

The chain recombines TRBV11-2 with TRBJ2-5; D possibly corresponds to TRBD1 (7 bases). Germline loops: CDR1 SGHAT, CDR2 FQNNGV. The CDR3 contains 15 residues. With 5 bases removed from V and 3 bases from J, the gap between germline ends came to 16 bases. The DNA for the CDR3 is TGTGCCAGCAGCCCACCCGGCAGGGGGGAAGAGACCCAGTACTTC. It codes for CASSPPGRGEETQYF.

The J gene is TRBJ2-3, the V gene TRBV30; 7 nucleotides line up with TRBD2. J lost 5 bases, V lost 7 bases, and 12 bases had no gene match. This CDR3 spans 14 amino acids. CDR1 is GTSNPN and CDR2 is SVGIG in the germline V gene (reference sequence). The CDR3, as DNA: TGTGCCTTAGAGCCCAGCGGGGAGATAGATACGCAGTATTTT. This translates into CALEPSGEIDTQYF.

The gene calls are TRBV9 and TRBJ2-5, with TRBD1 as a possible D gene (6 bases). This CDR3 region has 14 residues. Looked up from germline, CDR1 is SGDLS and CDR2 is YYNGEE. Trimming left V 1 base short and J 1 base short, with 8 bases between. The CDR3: CASSVRGGQETQYF. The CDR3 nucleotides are TGTGCCAGCAGCGTACGAGGGGGCCAAGAGACCCAGTACTTC. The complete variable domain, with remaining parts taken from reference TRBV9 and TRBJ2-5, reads DSGVTQTPKHLITATGQRVTLRCSPRSGDLSVYWYQQSLDQGLQFLIQYYNGEERAKGNILERFSAQQFPDLHSELNLSSLELGDSALYFCASSVRGGQETQYFGPGTRLLVL.

CDR3 sequence: CASSFGGVRAEAFF. DNA of the CDR3: TGTGCCAGCAGCTTTGGAGGGGTTAGGGCTGAAGCTTTCTTT. The rearrangement joins TRBV5-4 to TRBJ1-1, with D possibly matching TRBD1 (5 bases). Trimming removed 2 bases from V and 6 bases from J, with 14 bases in between. CDR1 is SGHNT, CDR2 YYREEE, per germline (reference sequence). This CDR3 region has 14 residues.